The 28 T cell receptor beta chains presented below share a single source sample, sequenced in a study of graft-versus-host responses after intestinal transplantation. Method: immunoSEQ multiplex PCR; TCRdb's copy keeps in-frame clones and lacks some. The sample shows 90,000 to 150,000 clones, roughly 93% of them seen only once. No antigens are known for them. Sequencing used unstimulated CD4+ T cells sorted from spleen or lymph node cells, obtained before intestinal transplant. Source of these receptors: a human donor who received an intestinal transplant.

This clone was counted a single time. The chain links TRBV5-4 to TRBJ1-2; D is ambiguous. The CDR3 consists of 13 residues. Germline V gene data show CDR1 as SGHNT and CDR2 as YYREEE (reference sequence). V was cut by 0 bases and J by 7 bases, with 10 bases left in between. As DNA, the CDR3 is TGTGCCAGCAGCTTGGCGAGGGCTTCTGGCTACACCTTC. It codes for CASSLARASGYTF. Variable domain in full (rest from reference TRBV5-4 and TRBJ1-2): ETGVTQSPTHLIKTRGQQVTLRCSSQSGHNTVSWYQQALGQGPQFIFQYYREEENGRGNFPPRFSGLQFPNYSSELNVNALELDDSALYLCASSLARASGYTFGSGTRLTVV.

The rearrangement uses TRBV6-5 and TRBJ1-1; TRBD1 might be the D (6 bases). The CDR3 totals 14 residues. Germline CDR1 is MNHEY and CDR2 is SVGAGI. V dropped 6 bases and J dropped 5 bases, with 16 bases sitting between them. In DNA, the CDR3 is TGTGCCAGCAGGGAAAGTTGGGGGGCGACTGAAGCTTTCTTT. Protein sequence: CASRESWGATEAFF.

The chain is built from TRBV10-3 and TRBJ2-3; 8 positions agree with TRBD2. Trimming removed 2 bases from V and 6 bases from J; junction bases left unmatched: 7. This CDR3 contains 15 residues. Germline V lookup: CDR1 ENHRY, CDR2 SYGVKD. CDR3 sequence (DNA): TGTGCCATCAGTGAGGCCGTAGCGGGAAGGGATACGCAGTATTTT. This encodes CAISEAVAGRDTQYF.

The V and J genes are TRBV4-1 and TRBJ2-1, with D possibly called TRBD1 or TRBD2 (5 bases each). Per the germline V gene, CDR1 is MGHRA and CDR2 is YSYEKL. The CDR3 runs to 17 residues. Trimming removed 4 bases from V and 0 bases from J, with 16 bases in between. The CDR3: CASSPGPGGSSYNEQFF. The DNA for the CDR3 is TGCGCCAGCAGCCCCGGCCCTGGGGGAAGCTCCTACAATGAGCAGTTCTTC.

The chain combines TRBV5-6 with TRBJ1-5; no clear D gene. The CDR3 contains 13 residues. Germline V gives CDR1 SGHDT, CDR2 YYEEEE. Trimming took off 0 bases at V and 9 bases at J, with 10 bases between the two ends. CDR3 sequence reads: CASSLGGYPPQHF. In DNA form, the CDR3 reads TGTGCCAGCAGCTTGGGTGGGTATCCGCCCCAGCATTTT.

The CDR3 region has the DNA TGTGCCAGCAGTGTGGAGACACTCACCTACGAGCAGTACTTC. Its protein is CASSVETLTYEQYF. V usage is TRBV6-1 and J usage is TRBJ2-7, with D unclear. Between the trimmed V and J ends, which lost 4 bases and 2 bases, there was a span of 12 bases. This CDR3 region has 14 residues. Germline V CDR1 and CDR2: MNHNS, SASEGT.

The gene calls are TRBV18 and TRBJ2-1, with D unresolved. From germline, CDR1 is KGHSH and CDR2 LQKENI. Trimming pared 3 bases from V and 5 bases from J, leaving 8 bases between. This CDR3 region has 13 residues. This chain's CDR3 is CASSPATNNEQFF. DNA for the CDR3: TGTGCCAGCTCACCCGCGACAAACAATGAGCAGTTCTTC.

The chain has TRBV27 and TRBJ2-4; no firm D call. The CDR3 has 13 amino acids. Trimming stripped 5 bases from V and 7 bases from J, with 12 bases between. Germline CDR1 reads MNHEY; CDR2 reads SMNVEV (reference sequence). DNA for the CDR3: TGTGCCAGCAGTGTTGGCCCCCGTAACATTCAGTACTTC. This sequence encodes CASSVGPRNIQYF.

Here the CDR3 reads CASSPGGTEAFF. The CDR3 nucleotides are TGTGCCAGCAGCCCCGGCGGCACTGAAGCTTTCTTT. The V call is TRBV7-9, the J call TRBJ1-1, with D unclear. V was trimmed by 5 bases and J by 4 bases, leaving 8 bases between them. Germline V lookup: CDR1 SEHNR, CDR2 FQNEAQ (reference sequence). This CDR3 has 12 amino acids.

This chain joins TRBV5-1 and TRBJ2-6; a possible D gene is TRBD2 (5 bases). This CDR3 spans 22 amino acids. The germline V gene has CDR1 SGHRS and CDR2 YFSETQ. V dropped 4 bases and J dropped 0 bases, with 29 bases sitting between them. Written as DNA, the CDR3 is TGCGCCAGCAGCACCGGAAAGATGGTGCGGGCCACATGGAGCTCTGGGGCCAACGTCCTGACTTTC. Its translation is CASSTGKMVRATWSSGANVLTF.

V is TRBV29-1 and J is TRBJ1-1; no clear D gene. Trimming left V 7 bases short and J 6 bases short, with 12 bases between. Germline values: CDR1 SQVTM, CDR2 ANQGSEA. The CDR3 covers 11 residues. In nucleotides, the CDR3 is TGCAGCGCCGACGCCGGGGCTGAAGCTTTCTTT. Its protein is CSADAGAEAFF. The full variable domain, completed using reference TRBV29-1 and TRBJ1-1, is SAVISQKPSRDICQRGTSLTIQCQVDSQVTMMFWYRQQPGQSLTLIATANQGSEATYESGFVIDKFPISRPNLTFSTLTVSNMSPEDSSIYLCSADAGAEAFFGQGTRLTVV.

J is TRBJ2-1 and V is TRBV7-9; the D gene is possibly TRBD2 (5 bases). Germline assignment: CDR1 SEHNR and CDR2 FQNEAQ (reference sequence). Between the trimmed V and J ends, which lost 4 bases and 7 bases, there was a span of 17 bases. CDR3 length equals 15 residues. The CDR3 nucleotides read TGTGCCAGCAGCTCCCCTGGGAGAACGGGGAATGAGCAGTTCTTC. Protein product: CASSSPGRTGNEQFF.

The chain recombines TRBV7-6 with TRBJ2-3; TRBD2 aligns across 8 bases. Germline V gene lookup returns CDR1 SGHVS and CDR2 FNYEAQ. V gave up 0 bases and J gave up 0 bases; unmatched junction bases: 8. This CDR3 region has 18 residues. Here the CDR3 reads CASSLASGAPPSTDTQYF. The CDR3 DNA sequence: TGTGCCAGCAGCTTAGCTAGCGGGGCCCCTCCTAGCACAGATACGCAGTATTTT.

The genes are TRBV10-1 and TRBJ2-2; D unresolved. Trimming took 4 bases from V and 6 from J, leaving 15 bases between them. The CDR3 is made up of 15 amino acids. Germline CDR1 is WNHNN and CDR2 is SYGVQD (reference sequence). Written as DNA, the CDR3 is TGCGCCAGCAGTGGTCCCGAGACCAACGCCGGGGAGCTGTTTTTT. Its protein product is CASSGPETNAGELFF.

This chain's CDR3 is CASSLSWGQGAYNEQFF. The CDR3 region has the DNA TGTGCCAGCAGTTTATCATGGGGACAGGGGGCATACAATGAGCAGTTCTTC. The V call is TRBV27, the J call TRBJ2-1; TRBD1 matches at 12 bases. Per germline, CDR1 MNHEY and CDR2 SMNVEV (reference sequence). The junction had 4 bases not matched to a gene; V was cut back by 0 bases and J by 4 bases. This CDR3 contains 17 residues.

V gene TRBV11-2 combines with J gene TRBJ1-3, with 8 nucleotides matching TRBD1. From germline, CDR1 is SGHAT and CDR2 FQNNGV. After removal of 4 bases from V and 7 bases from J, the junction contained 12 bases not matched to a gene. The CDR3 spans 16 residues. The CDR3 reads CASSSVQGGFRNTIYF. The CDR3 DNA reads TGTGCCAGCAGCTCCGTACAGGGGGGTTTCCGGAACACCATATATTTT.

This clone was seen a handful of times. This chain joins TRBV21-1 and TRBJ1-3. TRBV21-1 is a pseudogene. The CDR3 is made up of 15 amino acids. The DNA of the CDR3 is TGTGCCAGCAGCAAACTGGTGAGCTCTGGAAACACCATATATTTT. Residues: CASSKLVSSGNTIYF.

The J gene is TRBJ2-3, the V gene TRBV27, with D maybe TRBD2 (5 bases). Germline V CDR1 and CDR2: MNHEY, SMNVEV (reference sequence). The ends were cut back, 1 base at V and 1 base at J, with 9 bases in the middle. The CDR3 has 15 residues. The CDR3, as DNA: TGTGCCAGCAGTTTATTGAGCGGCCGCACAGATACGCAGTATTTT. This translates into CASSLLSGRTDTQYF.

The chain couples TRBV5-8 to TRBJ2-5; D possibly matches TRBD1 or TRBD2 (6 bases each). The germline V and J ends were trimmed by 5 bases and 5 bases, with 13 bases remaining between them. Germline lookup yields CDR1 SGHTS and CDR2 YDEGEE. This CDR3 region has 13 residues. Here the CDR3 reads CASSPRRGETQYF. CDR3 in DNA: TGTGCCAGCAGTCCGAGGAGGGGGGAGACCCAGTACTTC.

The rearrangement joins TRBV19 to TRBJ2-2; D may be TRBD1 (6 bases). Trimming removed 6 bases from V and 1 base from J, with 21 bases in between. Per germline, CDR1 LNHDA and CDR2 SQIVND (reference sequence). The CDR3 runs 18 residues. The CDR3 sequence is CASRWALGAVRNTGELFF. In DNA form, the CDR3 reads TGTGCCAGTAGATGGGCTTTGGGGGCGGTAAGGAACACCGGGGAGCTGTTTTTT.

The rearrangement joins TRBV27 to TRBJ1-5; D is possibly TRBD1 (5 bases). Germline V CDR1 and CDR2: MNHEY, SMNVEV (reference sequence). Trimming removed 2 bases from V and 7 bases from J, with 12 bases in between. CDR3 size: 14 residues. CDR3 protein: CASSLRQGGQPQHF. The CDR3 coding sequence is TGTGCCAGCAGTTTAAGGCAGGGAGGACAGCCCCAGCATTTT.

This chain links TRBV7-6 with TRBJ2-3; 10 bases match TRBD2. CDR1 and CDR2 (germline): SGHVS, FNYEAQ. This CDR3 has 15 amino acids. After removal of 2 bases from V and 3 bases from J, the junction contained 2 bases not matched to a gene. The CDR3 nucleotides read TGTGCCAGCAGCTTAAGCGGGAGGGATACAGATACGCAGTATTTT. Protein sequence: CASSLSGRDTDTQYF.

This clone was seen a handful of times. V usage is TRBV5-1 and J usage is TRBJ2-5; D is uncertain. The CDR3 contains 12 residues. V lost 1 base and J 2 bases, leaving 3 bases between the germline ends. Germline CDR1 is SGHRS and CDR2 is YFSETQ. The CDR3 DNA reads as TGCGCCAGCAGCTTGTATCAAGAGACCCAGTACTTC. This sequence encodes CASSLYQETQYF.

This chain joins TRBV9 and TRBJ2-7; no reliable D call. The germline CDR1 and CDR2 sequences are SGDLS and YYNGEE. The CDR3 covers 11 residues. V lost 4 bases, J lost 4 bases, and 6 bases lay in between. In nucleotides, the CDR3 is TGTGCCAGCAGCCCACCTTACGAGCAGTACTTC. It encodes CASSPPYEQYF.

V gene TRBV5-1 combines with J gene TRBJ1-1; TRBD1 might be the D (5 bases). The CDR3 has 15 residues. V was pared by 5 bases and J by 1 base, with 15 bases between. CDR1 is SGHRS, CDR2 YFSETQ, per germline. The CDR3 loop reads CASRPRPQGNTEAFF. For the CDR3, the DNA is TGCGCCAGCAGACCTAGACCGCAGGGGAACACTGAAGCTTTCTTT.

DNA of the CDR3: TGTGCCAGCAGCAGCCGGGGCGGGCCCTACGAGCAGTACTTC. Translation gives CASSSRGGPYEQYF. The chain recombines TRBV6-5 with TRBJ2-5; tentatively, D is TRBD1 or TRBD2 (5 bases each). The closer fit of TRBJ2-7 to the DNA end suggests the J call may be wrong. Germline V gene lookup returns CDR1 MNHEY and CDR2 SVGAGI. The CDR3 has 14 amino acids.

The rearrangement joins TRBV29-1 to TRBJ2-3, with 11 bases matching TRBD1. CDR1 and CDR2 from the germline V gene are SQVTM and ANQGSEA. The V gene end was trimmed by 5 bases and the J gene end by 4 bases; junction bases not matched to a gene: 5. This CDR3 is 14 amino acids long. In DNA form, the CDR3 reads TGCAGCGTTAAACTGGACAGGGGGCCAGATACGCAGTATTTT. Translating it yields CSVKLDRGPDTQYF.

The chain recombines TRBV7-9 with TRBJ1-1, with a possible D match to TRBD1 (6 bases). The CDR3 is 15 amino acids. V lost 1 base and J 0 bases, leaving 9 bases between the germline ends. Germline loops: CDR1 SEHNR, CDR2 FQNEAQ (reference sequence). The CDR3: CASSLVGDMNTEAFF. The CDR3 bases are TGTGCCAGCAGCTTAGTAGGGGACATGAACACTGAAGCTTTCTTT.